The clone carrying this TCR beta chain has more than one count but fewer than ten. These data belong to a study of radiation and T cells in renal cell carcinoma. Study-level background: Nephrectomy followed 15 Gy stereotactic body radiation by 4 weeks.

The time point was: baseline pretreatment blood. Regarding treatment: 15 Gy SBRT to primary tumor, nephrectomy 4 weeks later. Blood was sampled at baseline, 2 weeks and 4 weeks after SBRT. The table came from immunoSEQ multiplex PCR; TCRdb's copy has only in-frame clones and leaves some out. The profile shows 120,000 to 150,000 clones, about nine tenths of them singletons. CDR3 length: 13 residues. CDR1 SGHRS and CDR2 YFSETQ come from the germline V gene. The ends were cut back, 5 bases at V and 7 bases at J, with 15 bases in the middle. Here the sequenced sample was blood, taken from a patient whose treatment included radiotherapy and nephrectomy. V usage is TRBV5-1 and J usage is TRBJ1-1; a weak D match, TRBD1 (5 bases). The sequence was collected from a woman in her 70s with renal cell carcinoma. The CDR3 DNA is TGCGCCAGCAGGCGAGATACAGGTTTTGAAGCTTTCTTT. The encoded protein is CASRRDTGFEAFF. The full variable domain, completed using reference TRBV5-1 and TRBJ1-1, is KAGVTQTPRYLIKTRGQQVTLSCSPISGHRSVSWYQQTPGQGLQFLFEYFSETQRNKGNFPGRFSGRQFSNSRSEMNVSTLELGDSALYLCASRRDTGFEAFFGQGTRLTVV.